One sample yielded the 25 T cell receptor beta chains listed below, sequenced in a study of T cell changes during pregnancy in multiple sclerosis. The table came from immunoSEQ multiplex PCR; TCRdb's copy has only in-frame clones and leaves some out. The sample has 35,000 to 45,000 clones, 70% to 90% seen once. The specimen comprised CD4+ T cells from peripheral blood mononuclear cells, sampled after pregnancy. These receptors came from a female donor with multiple sclerosis, enrolled in a pregnancy study.

The rearrangement joins TRBV7-8 to TRBJ1-2, with 9 bases aligning to TRBD1. After removal of 5 bases from V and 4 bases from J, the junction contained 5 bases not matched to a gene. Germline V gene data show CDR1 as SGHVS and CDR2 as FQNEAQ. The CDR3 has 14 amino acids. The CDR3 is CASSPGGQGYGYTF. The CDR3, as DNA: TGTGCCAGCAGCCCAGGGGGACAGGGCTATGGCTACACCTTC.

This clone was picked up one time. The gene calls are TRBV2 and TRBJ2-2; 12 bases are a match to TRBD1. Germline CDR1 is SNHLY and CDR2 is FYNNEI. This CDR3 has 15 residues. The V gene end was trimmed by 7 bases and the J gene end by 5 bases; junction bases not matched to a gene: 5. CDR3 sequence reads: CASMGQGARTGELFF. The CDR3 region has the DNA TGTGCCAGCATGGGACAGGGGGCGCGGACCGGGGAGCTGTTTTTT.

The chain recombines TRBV6-5 with TRBJ1-4; D gene uncertain. The CDR3 contains 13 residues. The germline V and J ends were trimmed by 5 bases and 8 bases, with 12 bases remaining between them. The germline gives CDR1 MNHEY, CDR2 SVGAGI. CDR3 nucleotide sequence: TGTGCCAGCAGTCGCCAAACTAGGGAAAAACTGTTTTTT. Its translation: CASSRQTREKLFF.

The rearrangement uses TRBV10-3 and TRBJ2-5, with a weak D call TRBD1 (5 bases). Trimming shortened V by 8 bases and J by 3 bases, and 13 bases separated the two germline ends. Germline lookup yields CDR1 ENHRY and CDR2 SYGVKD. This CDR3 is built from 13 residues. CDR3 residues: CAIGPTEKETQYF. The CDR3 coding sequence is TGTGCCATCGGACCGACAGAGAAAGAGACCCAGTACTTC.

The genes are TRBV27 and TRBJ2-1, with 12 positions matching TRBD2. Germline CDR1 reads MNHEY; CDR2 reads SMNVEV (reference sequence). CDR3 length equals 15 residues. V trimming: 4 bases; J trimming: 5 bases; junction bases outside the gene matches: 3. CDR3 in amino acids: CASSSGLAGNNEQFF. CDR3 in DNA: TGTGCCAGCAGTTCAGGACTAGCGGGGAACAATGAGCAGTTCTTC.

This chain links TRBV7-9 with TRBJ2-3; 12 nucleotides agree with TRBD2. Germline V gene lookup returns CDR1 SEHNR and CDR2 FQNEAQ (reference sequence). The CDR3 length is 18 residues. V trimming: 2 bases; J trimming: 0 bases; junction bases outside the gene matches: 6. The CDR3 protein is CASSLRTSGDLSTDTQYF. CDR3 DNA sequence: TGTGCCAGCAGCTTAAGGACTAGCGGGGATCTTAGCACAGATACGCAGTATTTT.

A note on this clone: The junction and the germline gene differ at one end; a read error may be behind it. The gene calls are TRBV7-7 and TRBJ1-4; possible D gene TRBD1, 5 bases. Germline V gene data show CDR1 as SSHAT and CDR2 as FNYEAQ (reference sequence). The CDR3 is 15 residues long. CDR3 in amino acids: CASSPRGIGYEKLFF. CDR3 sequence (DNA): TGTGCTAGCAGCCCCCGGGGGATAGGATATGAAAAACTGTTTTTT.

The genes are TRBV4-1 and TRBJ1-1; D unclear. CDR1 MGHRA and CDR2 YSYEKL come from the germline V gene. This CDR3 region has 16 residues. V shed 1 base and J shed 6 bases, with 18 bases lying between them. The CDR3 DNA sequence: TGCGCCAGCAGCCAAGTTCAAGCACGCGGGATCTCTGAAGCTTTCTTT. It translates to CASSQVQARGISEAFF.

The V gene is TRBV15, the J gene TRBJ2-3; D possibly corresponds to TRBD2 (5 bases). Looked up from germline, CDR1 is LNHNV and CDR2 is YYDKDF (reference sequence). The V end was cut by 0 bases, the J end by 0 bases, with 10 bases between. The CDR3 length is 16 residues. The CDR3 reads CATSRDDGVSTDTQYF. CDR3 DNA: TGTGCCACCAGCAGAGATGACGGGGTTAGCACAGATACGCAGTATTTT.

V usage is TRBV5-6 and J usage is TRBJ2-2; D is ambiguous. CDR1 and CDR2 from the germline V gene are SGHDT and YYEEEE. V shed 0 bases and J shed 5 bases, with 14 bases lying between them. The CDR3 sequence is 16 residues long. DNA of the CDR3: TGTGCCAGCAGCTTGGATCTTCGGCGGCGGACCGGGGAGCTGTTTTTT. It translates to CASSLDLRRRTGELFF.

CDR3 nucleotide sequence: TGTGCCGATTCTTCGACAGCCTATTTAAGCTCCTACAATGAGCAGTTCTTC. It specifies CADSSTAYLSSYNEQFF. The gene calls are TRBV2 and TRBJ2-1; a weak D match, TRBD1 (5 bases). The germline gives CDR1 SNHLY, CDR2 FYNNEI. V lost 11 bases and J lost 0, with 23 bases in between. The CDR3 consists of 17 residues.

The chain links TRBV7-9 to TRBJ1-2; TRBD1 agrees at 10 bases. CDR1 is SEHNR, CDR2 FQNEAQ, per germline (reference sequence). After removal of 5 bases from V and 8 bases from J, the junction contained 14 bases not matched to a gene. This CDR3 is 16 amino acids long. The CDR3 here is CASSPLDRGRGLGYTF. For the CDR3, the DNA is TGTGCCAGCAGCCCCCTCGACAGGGGGCGAGGTCTAGGCTACACCTTC. Using reference TRBV7-9 and TRBJ1-2 for the parts outside the CDR3, the full variable domain is DTGVSQNPRHKITKRGQNVTFRCDPISEHNRLYWYRQTLGQGPEFLTYFQNEAQLEKSRLLSDRFSAERPKGSFSTLEIQRTEQGDSAMYLCASSPLDRGRGLGYTFGSGTRLTVV.

This sequence joins TRBV5-5 and TRBJ1-5; D not certain. The germline V gene has CDR1 SGHKS and CDR2 YYEKEE (reference sequence). V lost 4 bases, J lost 5 bases, and 13 bases lay in between. This CDR3 has 14 residues. The CDR3 spells CASSPRTADQPQHF. The DNA of the CDR3 is TGTGCCAGCAGCCCAAGGACTGCCGATCAGCCCCAGCATTTT.

The rearrangement links TRBV30 to TRBJ2-7, with 9 bases lining up with TRBD1. J was trimmed by 0 bases and V by 2 bases; bases with no gene match: 8. CDR3 length: 16 residues. The germline V gene has CDR1 GTSNPN and CDR2 SVGIG (reference sequence). In DNA form, the CDR3 reads TGTGCCTGGAGTTCCATTGGACAGGGGAACTCCTACGAGCAGTACTTC. It yields the protein CAWSSIGQGNSYEQYF.

V gene TRBV11-2 combines with J gene TRBJ1-1; D is possibly TRBD1 (6 bases). The CDR3 loop spans 14 amino acids. Trimming took off 6 bases at V and 4 bases at J, with 15 bases between the two ends. CDR1 and CDR2 (germline): SGHAT, FQNNGV. The CDR3 reads CASRSTGFGTEAFF. The CDR3 region has the DNA TGTGCCAGCAGGTCCACAGGGTTTGGCACTGAAGCTTTCTTT. The variable domain in full, completed from reference TRBV11-2 and TRBJ1-1, reads EAGVAQSPRYKIIEKRQSVAFWCNPISGHATLYWYQQILGQGPKLLIQFQNNGVVDDSQLPKDRFSAERLKGVDSTLKIQPAKLEDSAVYLCASRSTGFGTEAFFGQGTRLTVV.

V and J are TRBV30 and TRBJ1-2; D is unresolved. Germline V lookup: CDR1 GTSNPN, CDR2 SVGIG (reference sequence). Trimming pared 8 bases from V and 5 bases from J, leaving 18 bases between. The CDR3 length is 13 residues. The CDR3, as DNA: TGTGCCAACCTACGACGGGGATCTTATGGCTACACCTTC. This translates into CANLRRGSYGYTF.

The chain has TRBV6-5 and TRBJ2-3; the match to TRBD2 covers 11 bases. The CDR3 sequence is 15 residues long. The V gene's germline CDR1 is MNHEY and CDR2 SVGAGI. Trimming removed 2 bases from V and 5 bases from J; junction bases left unmatched: 3. For the CDR3, the DNA is TGTGCCAGCAGTTACCGCGGACTAGCGGGAGATACGCAGTATTTT. Protein sequence: CASSYRGLAGDTQYF.

The genes are TRBV5-1 and TRBJ1-2, with 7 bases matching TRBD1. The CDR3 length is 16 residues. The ends lost 0 bases at V and 5 bases at J; junction bases unmatched: 10. Germline values: CDR1 SGHRS, CDR2 YFSETQ. In DNA form, the CDR3 reads TGCGCCAGCAGCTTGGGGGATGGACAGGACGCGTATGGCTACACCTTC. Protein product: CASSLGDGQDAYGYTF. The full variable domain, its missing parts supplied by reference TRBV5-1 and TRBJ1-2, is KAGVTQTPRYLIKTRGQQVTLSCSPISGHRSVSWYQQTPGQGLQFLFEYFSETQRNKGNFPGRFSGRQFSNSRSEMNVSTLELGDSALYLCASSLGDGQDAYGYTFGSGTRLTVV.

This sequence joins TRBV5-6 and TRBJ1-2, with 8 bases aligning to TRBD1. The CDR3 is 13 amino acids. With V trimmed by 4 bases and J by 5 bases, 4 bases remained unmatched. Germline CDR1 SGHDT, CDR2 YYEEEE. CDR3 nucleotides: TGTGCCAGCAGCATCTGGACAGGGTATGGCTACACCTTC. It codes for CASSIWTGYGYTF.

This clone appeared a few times. V and J are TRBV9 and TRBJ1-2; D uncertain. Germline V gene data show CDR1 as SGDLS and CDR2 as YYNGEE. The CDR3 has 14 residues. Trimming shortened V by 5 bases and J by 0 bases, and 11 bases separated the two germline ends. CDR3 region: CASSLLTANYGYTF. The CDR3 nucleotides read TGTGCCAGCAGTCTTTTAACAGCTAACTATGGCTACACCTTC.

The V gene is TRBV7-6, the J gene TRBJ2-3; D may be TRBD1 (7 bases). Trimming took 8 bases from V and 3 from J, leaving 15 bases between them. Germline CDR1 SGHVS, CDR2 FNYEAQ. This CDR3 has 14 amino acids. The CDR3 region has the DNA TGTGCCAGCGGAATGCAGGGGGGAACAGATACGCAGTATTTT. Translation gives CASGMQGGTDTQYF.

The chain is built from TRBV4-2 and TRBJ2-7, with 8 bases fitting TRBD1. Unmatched junction bases numbered 13, after V lost 4 bases and J lost 2 bases. Germline values: CDR1 LGHNA, CDR2 YNFKEQ. The CDR3 consists of 17 residues. CDR3 sequence: CASSREDRDRRTYEQYF. CDR3 in DNA: TGTGCCAGCAGCCGGGAAGACCGGGACAGGAGAACCTACGAGCAGTACTTC.

This clone turned up a few times. The chain links TRBV15 to TRBJ2-5; tentatively, D is TRBD1 (5 bases). CDR3 length equals 13 residues. Trimming cost V 0 bases and J 3 bases, with 5 bases left between them. Germline lookup yields CDR1 LNHNV and CDR2 YYDKDF (reference sequence). In nucleotides, the CDR3 is TGTGCCACCAGCAGAGACAGGGAAGAGACCCAGTACTTC. Translating gives CATSRDREETQYF.

This chain uses TRBV30 with TRBJ2-3; 11 nucleotides align to TRBD2. Germline V gives CDR1 GTSNPN, CDR2 SVGIG (reference sequence). This CDR3 is 16 amino acids long. V trimming: 5 bases; J trimming: 8 bases; junction bases outside the gene matches: 15. The CDR3 nucleotides are TGTGCCTGGGGGGTGGGTAGCGGGGGGGCCGGTGGTACGCAGTATTTT. Its protein product is CAWGVGSGGAGGTQYF.

The CDR3 coding sequence is TGTGCCAGCAAAAGAGTCTCTCCGGACGAGCAGTACTTC. It specifies CASKRVSPDEQYF. V is TRBV6-1 and J is TRBJ2-7, with D hard to call. Trimming pared 7 bases from V and 5 bases from J, leaving 15 bases between. CDR1 and CDR2 from the germline V gene are MNHNS and SASEGT. The CDR3 is 13 amino acids.